What follows is one TCR beta chain and its context. It has no known antigen specificity. No per-base quality is available; no much larger clone lies one base away. This specimen belongs to a study of blood T cell repertoires in COVID-19 (dated by TCRdb to 2020 to 2022). About the investigation overall: Samples covering the acute and convalescent phases of COVID-19 were provided by collaborators in the United States, Italy and Spain. The prospective study material was composed of cDNA or gDNA derived from T cells, B-cell-depleted T cells, or PBMCs. Deeply sampled blood TCRbeta repertoires from subjects exposed to, actively infected with, or recovered from COVID-19 were included in the dataset. The repertoires were released in a freely available public database intended as a resource for research on the immune response to SARS-CoV-2. Samples came from the ongoing ImmuneRACE study (first 160 participants) plus 1,254 subjects from 6 global collaborators. The sample metadata nearly always contained a de-identified subject ID, COVID-19 status, age in years and sex. Where available, HLA class I and class II types were obtained from metadata supplied by the sample provider rather than from assay-based typing. Results the study describes overall, beyond this receptor: The amount of clinical and demographic metadata varied by source and participant and was provided uncurated.

Samples from volunteer blood donors who had recovered from COVID-19 were contributed by a second Seattle source. Collaborating institutions collected whole blood in K2EDTA tubes following their own protocols. For TCRbeta analysis, collaborators shipped samples as frozen whole blood, isolated PBMCs, or DNA extracted from either of those sample types. TCRbeta CDR3 regions were amplified from genomic DNA by means of the immunoSEQ Assay, a bias-controlled multiplex PCR. As for the original processing: Nucleated cell counts per sample were estimated from amplification of reference gene primers within the assay. Sequence reads were collapsed and filtered to measure the absolute abundance of every unique TCRbeta CDR3 rearrangement. For each sample, productive Simpson clonality was calculated by taking the square root of Simpson's diversity index across productive rearrangements. The source is immuneACCESS, and TCRdb retained only in-frame sequences with V and J called. Part of the clones is not carried over; for the studies checked, unresolved V genes explain less than half of this, and the remainder is unexplained. V, J and clone size derive from that table, while D and trimming were established from the DNA sequence. This sample comprises 220,000 or so clones, about 85% of them detected only once. The ten top clones hold 2.9% of the sample.

From its cysteine to its phenylalanine, the CDR3 spans 19 amino acids. Only the CDR3 part of the read is kept: 57 bases, read in frame from the first base. Here the chain combines TRBV21-1 and TRBJ1-5; the table's D call, TRBD1, was not checked against the DNA. TRBV21-1 is termed a pseudogene. Material for sequencing was peripheral blood. The TCR comes from a man aged 45 to 65 who had recovered from COVID-19. The nucleotide sequence is TGTGCCAGCAGCAAATCTACAGGGAGCCCAAGTGGGCGCAATCAGCCCCAGCATTTT. This yields the protein CASSKSTGSPSGRNQPQHF.